This T cell receptor (beta chain) was identified in a study of cytomegalovirus exposure and HLA in healthy donors. The study's findings and limits: Presence/absence comparisons presumed near-even sequencing depth among donors. Researchers reported in a later analysis that a missense DCLRE1C variant was tied to TCR beta V- and J-gene trimming.

Worth noting for this clone: Its cognate antigen is unknown.

The PCR had 60 Vbeta and 13 Jbeta primers. Per the authors' pipeline: About 12 million shared chains were among the 65 million to 85 million unique TCR beta chains that a later analysis counted. Profiling relied on immunoSEQ multiplex PCR, and the TCRdb table lists in-frame clones only, not all of them. The V and J calls and clone size were taken over from that table, and D and trimming were inferred from the DNA. The table for this sample gives about 160,000 clones. CDR3 length: 14 amino acids. Germline-derived CDR1 and CDR2 are MNHEY and SMNVEV (reference sequence). Between the trimmed V and J ends, which lost 5 bases and 1 base, there was a span of 11 bases.

The sequence was obtained from a woman aged 55 to 70 in good health and CMV-seronegative. The source material was PBMCs. The V call is TRBV27, the J call TRBJ1-1; D is uncertain. Here the CDR3 reads CASSPSRSNTEAFF. The DNA for the CDR3 is TGTGCCAGCAGTCCCTCGCGTTCGAACACTGAAGCTTTCTTT.